The 17 T cell receptor beta chains presented below share a single source sample, sequenced in a study of shared clonotypes between healthy human individuals. The data were produced by immunoSEQ multiplex PCR, yet TCRdb's version contains in-frame clones alone and is incomplete. The sample has about 600,000 clones, 95% to 98% seen once. Sequencing input: naive CD4+ T cells sorted from blood. The subset is: CD45RA+ positively selected. These receptors all stem from a woman in her 30s in good health.

V gene TRBV28 combines with J gene TRBJ1-6; D unresolved. CDR3 length: 15 amino acids. Germline CDR1 is MDHEN and CDR2 is SYDVKM. Trimming left V 10 bases short and J 3 bases short, with 16 bases between. The CDR3 protein is CATQTDLYYNSPLHF. Written as DNA, the CDR3 is TGTGCCACACAAACGGACCTTTACTATAATTCACCCCTCCACTTT. Combining the CDR3 with reference TRBV28 and TRBJ1-6 gives the whole variable domain DVKVTQSSRYLVKRTGEKVFLECVQDMDHENMFWYRQDPGLGLRLIYFSYDVKMKEKGDIPEGYSVSREKKERFSLILESASTNQTSMYLCATQTDLYYNSPLHFGNGTRLTVT.

This clone was seen just once. This sample includes further DNA sequences coding for the same CDR3. The chain is built from TRBV11-3 and TRBJ2-3, with D unclear. Germline CDR1 and CDR2: SGHNT and YENEEA. V gave up 5 bases and J gave up 3 bases, with 6 bases separating them. This CDR3 has 12 amino acids. Written as DNA, the CDR3 is TGTGCCAGCAGCCCCTCAACAGATACGCAGTATTTT. Its translation is CASSPSTDTQYF.

The J gene is TRBJ2-1, the V gene TRBV10-3, with TRBD2 identical over 13 bases. V lost 2 bases, J lost 9 bases, and 7 bases stayed unmatched. Per germline, CDR1 ENHRY and CDR2 SYGVKD. The CDR3 totals 16 residues. The CDR3 nucleotides read TGTGCCATCAGTGAGGCAGGACTAGCGGGAGAGGGTGAGCAGTTCTTC. This encodes CAISEAGLAGEGEQFF.

CDR3 residues: CASSLGFNQPQHF. The DNA of the CDR3 is TGCGCCAGCAGCCTGGGATTCAATCAGCCCCAGCATTTT. This chain links TRBV5-1 with TRBJ1-5; D not certain. V lost 4 bases to trimming and J lost 3 bases, with 8 bases between them. Germline values: CDR1 SGHRS, CDR2 YFSETQ. This CDR3 comprises 13 residues.

V usage is TRBV14 and J usage is TRBJ2-6; 16 positions match TRBD2. Trimming took 1 base from V and 1 from J; bases not matched to a gene: 10. The germline gives CDR1 SGHDN, CDR2 FVKESK. The length of the CDR3 is 22 residues. CDR3 sequence reads: CASSQARGTSGRARSGANVLTF. For the CDR3, the DNA is TGTGCCAGCAGCCAAGCGCGAGGGACTAGCGGGAGGGCCAGGTCTGGGGCCAACGTCCTGACTTTC. Variable domain in full (rest from reference TRBV14 and TRBJ2-6): EAGVTQFPSHSVIEKGQTVTLRCDPISGHDNLYWYRRVMGKEIKFLLHFVKESKQDESGMPNNRFLAERTGGTYSTLKVQPAELEDSGVYFCASSQARGTSGRARSGANVLTFGAGSRLTVL.

V and J are TRBV29-1 and TRBJ2-1; 9 bases fit TRBD2. V was pared by 4 bases and J by 7 bases, with 5 bases of the junction left unmatched. Germline V gene lookup returns CDR1 SQVTM and CDR2 ANQGSEA. CDR3 length: 13 amino acids. CDR3: CSVVAGVWNEQFF. The CDR3 DNA follows: TGCAGCGTTGTAGCGGGAGTCTGGAATGAGCAGTTCTTC.

V usage is TRBV28 and J usage is TRBJ2-5, with D tentatively TRBD2 (7 bases). Germline values: CDR1 MDHEN, CDR2 SYDVKM. CDR3 length equals 14 residues. With 6 bases removed from V and 7 bases from J, the gap between germline ends came to 18 bases. The CDR3 DNA follows: TGTGCCAGCAGCCCCAATGCGGGGGCGCGGACCCAGTACTTC. This codes for CASSPNAGARTQYF.

The chain has TRBV7-9 and TRBJ2-7; 7 bases fit TRBD1. This CDR3 has 13 residues. Trimming took 3 bases from V and 5 from J; bases not matched to a gene: 4. The germline CDR1 and CDR2 sequences are SEHNR and FQNEAQ (reference sequence). CDR3 residues: CASSLGQLDEQYF. The CDR3 region has the DNA TGTGCCAGCAGCTTGGGACAGCTCGACGAGCAGTACTTC.

A single count supports this clone. The chain combines TRBV10-2 with TRBJ2-3, with 11 bases identical to TRBD2. The CDR3 totals 15 residues. Trimming removed 8 bases from V and 4 bases from J; junction bases left unmatched: 8. Germline values: CDR1 WSHSY, CDR2 SAAADI. CDR3 DNA sequence: TGCGCCAGCGGACTAACTAGCGGGAGCTCAGATACGCAGTATTTT. This encodes CASGLTSGSSDTQYF.

CDR3 DNA sequence: TGTGCCACCAGAAACGAAATGCTCCAAGAGACCCAGTACTTC. It encodes CATRNEMLQETQYF. The V and J genes are TRBV19 and TRBJ2-5; D gene ambiguous. V was trimmed by 10 bases and J by 1 base, leaving 16 bases between them. Germline lookup yields CDR1 LNHDA and CDR2 SQIVND (reference sequence). The CDR3 length is 14 residues.

This clone was seen a handful of times. V usage is TRBV7-9 and J usage is TRBJ2-7; TRBD1 agrees at 7 bases. Trimming removed 5 bases from V and 0 bases from J; junction bases left unmatched: 1. Germline CDR1 and CDR2: SEHNR and FQNEAQ (reference sequence). CDR3 size: 13 residues. The DNA for the CDR3 is TGTGCCAGCAGCGGACAGGTCTCCTACGAGCAGTACTTC. This encodes CASSGQVSYEQYF. Supplemented by reference TRBV7-9 and TRBJ2-7, the full variable domain reads DTGVSQNPRHKITKRGQNVTFRCDPISEHNRLYWYRQTLGQGPEFLTYFQNEAQLEKSRLLSDRFSAERPKGSFSTLEIQRTEQGDSAMYLCASSGQVSYEQYFGPGTRLTVT.

The CDR3 region is CASSEAGGSYEQYF. Here the CDR3 DNA reads TGTGCCAGCAGTGAAGCGGGAGGGTCCTACGAGCAGTACTTC. The J gene is TRBJ2-7, the V gene TRBV6-1; TRBD2 aligns across 7 bases. The CDR3 consists of 14 residues. V dropped 0 bases and J dropped 1; count of bases not matched to a gene: 0. Germline CDR1 and CDR2: MNHNS and SASEGT.

This chain uses TRBV6-5 with TRBJ2-7; D is unclear. Germline V gene lookup returns CDR1 MNHEY and CDR2 SVGAGI. The germline V and J ends were trimmed by 2 bases and 3 bases, with 8 bases remaining between them. The CDR3 extends over 13 amino acids. CDR3 sequence: CASSYRQGYEQYF. CDR3 in DNA: TGTGCCAGCAGTTACAGACAAGGCTACGAGCAGTACTTC.

The V and J genes are TRBV19 and TRBJ1-1, with 10 positions matching TRBD1. There are 16 residues in the CDR3. With V trimmed by 8 bases and J by 1 base, 10 bases remained unmatched. CDR1 is LNHDA and CDR2 is SQIVND in the germline V gene (reference sequence). In DNA form, the CDR3 reads TGTGCCAGTTGCCCGGGACAGGGGTTCGGGAACACTGAAGCTTTCTTT. Its translation is CASCPGQGFGNTEAFF. Full variable domain (outside the CDR3, taken from reference TRBV19 and TRBJ1-1): DGGITQSPKYLFRKEGQNVTLSCEQNLNHDAMYWYRQDPGQGLRLIYYSQIVNDFQKGDIAEGYSVSREKKESFPLTVTSAQKNPTAFYLCASCPGQGFGNTEAFFGQGTRLTVV.

The rearrangement joins TRBV30 to TRBJ2-2; D ambiguous. CDR3 length equals 14 residues. The V end lost 3 bases, the J end lost 5 bases, and 13 bases lay between the germline ends. Germline-derived CDR1 and CDR2 are GTSNPN and SVGIG (reference sequence). The CDR3 protein is CAWSDPNLTGELFF. In DNA, the CDR3 is TGTGCCTGGAGCGACCCCAACCTAACCGGGGAGCTGTTTTTT.

The CDR3 region is CASRREVGTDTQYF. CDR3 sequence (DNA): TGTGCCAGCAGGCGGGAGGTTGGCACAGATACGCAGTATTTT. This chain uses TRBV2 with TRBJ2-3, with 8 nucleotides matching TRBD2. Germline values: CDR1 SNHLY, CDR2 FYNNEI. Trimming at V came to 6 bases and at J to 1 base, leaving 3 bases not matched to a gene. CDR3 size: 14 residues.

The genes are TRBV27 and TRBJ1-2, with TRBD1 matching 8 bases. V gave up 5 bases and J gave up 2 bases; unmatched junction bases: 4. Per germline, CDR1 MNHEY and CDR2 SMNVEV (reference sequence). The CDR3 covers 14 residues. The DNA for the CDR3 is TGTGCCAGCAGTCCGCAGGGGGCGAACTATGGCTACACCTTC. It yields the protein CASSPQGANYGYTF.